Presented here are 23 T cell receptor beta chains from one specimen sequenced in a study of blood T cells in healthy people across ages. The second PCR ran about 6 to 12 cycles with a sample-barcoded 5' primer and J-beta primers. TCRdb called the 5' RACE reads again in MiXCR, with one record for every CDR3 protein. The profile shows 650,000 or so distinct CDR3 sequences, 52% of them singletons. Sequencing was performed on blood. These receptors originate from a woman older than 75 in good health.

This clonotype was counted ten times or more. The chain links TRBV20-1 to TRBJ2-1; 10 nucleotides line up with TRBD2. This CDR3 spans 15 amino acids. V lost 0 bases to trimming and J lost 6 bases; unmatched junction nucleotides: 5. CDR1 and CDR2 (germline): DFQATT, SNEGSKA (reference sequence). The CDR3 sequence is CSARDLLAGFNEQFF. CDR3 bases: TGCAGTGCTAGAGATCTACTAGCGGGATTCAATGAGCAGTTCTTC.

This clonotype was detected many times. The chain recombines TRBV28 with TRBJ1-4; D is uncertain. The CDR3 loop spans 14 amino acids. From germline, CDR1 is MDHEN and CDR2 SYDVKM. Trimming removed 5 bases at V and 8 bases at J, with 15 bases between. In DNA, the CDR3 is TGTGCCAGCAGTCTCCGGGCCTGGCAGGAAAAACTGTTTTTT. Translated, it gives CASSLRAWQEKLFF. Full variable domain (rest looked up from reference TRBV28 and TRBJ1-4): DVKVTQSSRYLVKRTGEKVFLECVQDMDHENMFWYRQDPGLGLRLIYFSYDVKMKEKGDIPEGYSVSREKKERFSLILESASTNQTSMYLCASSLRAWQEKLFFGSGTQLSVL.

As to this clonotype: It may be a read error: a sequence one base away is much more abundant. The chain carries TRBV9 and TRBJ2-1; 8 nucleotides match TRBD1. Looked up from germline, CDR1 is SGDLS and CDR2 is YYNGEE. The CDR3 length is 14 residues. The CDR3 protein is CTTTPGPGGGEQFF. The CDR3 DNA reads TGTACCACGACGCCGGGACCAGGGGGCGGTGAGCAGTTCTTC.

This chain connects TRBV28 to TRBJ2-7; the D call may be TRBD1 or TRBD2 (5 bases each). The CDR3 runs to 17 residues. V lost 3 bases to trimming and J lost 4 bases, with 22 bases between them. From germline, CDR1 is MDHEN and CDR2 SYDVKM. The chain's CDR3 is CASSLSGRGTGLYEQYF. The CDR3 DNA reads TGTGCCAGCAGTTTGTCGGGACGGGGAACGGGTTTGTACGAGCAGTACTTC.

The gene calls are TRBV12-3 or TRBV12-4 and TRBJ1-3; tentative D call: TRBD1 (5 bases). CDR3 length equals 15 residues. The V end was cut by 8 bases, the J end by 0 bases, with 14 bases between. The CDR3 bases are TGTGCCAGCTTGCGGGACGGGGACTCTGGAAACACCATATATTTT. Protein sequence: CASLRDGDSGNTIYF.

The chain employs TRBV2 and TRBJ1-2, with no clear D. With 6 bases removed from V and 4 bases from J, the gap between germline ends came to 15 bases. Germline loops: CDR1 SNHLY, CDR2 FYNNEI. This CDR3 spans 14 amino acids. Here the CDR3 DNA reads TGTGCCAGCAGAGTGCGGGAGGATTCCTATGGCTACACCTTC. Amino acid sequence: CASRVREDSYGYTF.

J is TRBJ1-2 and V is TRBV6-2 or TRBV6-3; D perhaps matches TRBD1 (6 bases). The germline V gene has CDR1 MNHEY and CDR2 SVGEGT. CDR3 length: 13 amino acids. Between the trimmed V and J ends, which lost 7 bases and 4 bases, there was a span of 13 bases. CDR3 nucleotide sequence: TGTGCCAGCACCCAACGGGGGCCCTATGGCTACACCTTC. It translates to CASTQRGPYGYTF.

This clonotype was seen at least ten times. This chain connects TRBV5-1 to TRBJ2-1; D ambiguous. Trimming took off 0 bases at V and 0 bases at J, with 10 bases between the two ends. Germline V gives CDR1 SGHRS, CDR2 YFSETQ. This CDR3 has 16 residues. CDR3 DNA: TGCGCCAGCAGCTTGGCCGCCCAAAGCTCCTACAATGAGCAGTTCTTC. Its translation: CASSLAAQSSYNEQFF.

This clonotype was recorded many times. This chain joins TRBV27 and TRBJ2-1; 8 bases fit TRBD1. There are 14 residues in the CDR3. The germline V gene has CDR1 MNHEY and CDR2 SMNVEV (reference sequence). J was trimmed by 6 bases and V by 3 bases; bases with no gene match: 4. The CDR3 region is CASSLIQGVNEQFF. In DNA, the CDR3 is TGTGCCAGCAGTTTGATACAGGGGGTCAATGAGCAGTTCTTC.

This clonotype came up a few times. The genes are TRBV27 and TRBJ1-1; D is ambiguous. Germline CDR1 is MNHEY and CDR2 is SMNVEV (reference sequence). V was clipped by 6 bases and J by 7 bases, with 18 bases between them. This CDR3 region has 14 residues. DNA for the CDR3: TGTGCCAGCAGCCTAAGCCCCCCCCGGCGTGAAGCTTTCTTT. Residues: CASSLSPPRREAFF.

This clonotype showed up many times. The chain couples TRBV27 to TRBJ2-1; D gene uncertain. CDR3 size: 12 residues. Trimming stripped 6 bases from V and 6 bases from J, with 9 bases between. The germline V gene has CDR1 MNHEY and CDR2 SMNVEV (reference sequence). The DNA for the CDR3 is TGTGCCAGCAGCTTAGGCTCCAATGAGCAGTTCTTC. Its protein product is CASSLGSNEQFF.

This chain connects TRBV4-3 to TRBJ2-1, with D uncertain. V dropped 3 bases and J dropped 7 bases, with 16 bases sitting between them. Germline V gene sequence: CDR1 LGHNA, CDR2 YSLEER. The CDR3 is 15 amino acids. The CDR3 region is CASSQFRIAGNEQFF. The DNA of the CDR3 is TGCGCCAGCAGCCAGTTCCGGATCGCCGGAAATGAGCAGTTCTTC.

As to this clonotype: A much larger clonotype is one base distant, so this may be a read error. CDR3 region: CGVGGWDTQYF. CDR3 in DNA: TGCGGCGTTGGGGGTTGGGATACGCAGTATTTT. V and J are TRBV29-1 and TRBJ2-3, with D possibly being TRBD1 or TRBD2 (5 bases each). This CDR3 has 11 residues. Per germline, CDR1 SQVTM and CDR2 ANQGSEA.

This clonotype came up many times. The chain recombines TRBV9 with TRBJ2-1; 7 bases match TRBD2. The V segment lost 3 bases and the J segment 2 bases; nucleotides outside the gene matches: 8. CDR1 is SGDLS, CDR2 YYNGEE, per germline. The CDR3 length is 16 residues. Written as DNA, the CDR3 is TGTGCCAGCAGCGAAATAGCGGGCCTACCCTACAATGAGCAGTTCTTC. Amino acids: CASSEIAGLPYNEQFF.

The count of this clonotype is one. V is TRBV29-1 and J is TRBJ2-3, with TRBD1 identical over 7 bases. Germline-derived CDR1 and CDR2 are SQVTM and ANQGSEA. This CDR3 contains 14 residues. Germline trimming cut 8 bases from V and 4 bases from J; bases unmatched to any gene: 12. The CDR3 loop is CSLNYRGASDTQYF. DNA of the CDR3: TGCAGCCTTAATTACAGGGGAGCGTCAGATACGCAGTATTTT.

CDR3 amino acids: CASRPRTGRGDIQYF. CDR3 nucleotide sequence: TGTGCCAGCAGACCAAGGACAGGGAGAGGAGACATTCAGTACTTC. The chain is built from TRBV6-6 and TRBJ2-4; 8 bases map to TRBD1. Germline V CDR1 and CDR2: MNHNY, SVGAGI (reference sequence). J lost 8 bases, V lost 6 bases, and 12 bases had no gene match. The length of the CDR3 is 15 residues.

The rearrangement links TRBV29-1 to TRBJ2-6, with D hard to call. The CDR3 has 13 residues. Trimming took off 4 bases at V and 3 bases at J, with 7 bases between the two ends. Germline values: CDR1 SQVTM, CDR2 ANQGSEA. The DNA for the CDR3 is TGCAGCGTTGGTGGGGATGGGGCCAACGTCCTGACTTTC. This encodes CSVGGDGANVLTF.

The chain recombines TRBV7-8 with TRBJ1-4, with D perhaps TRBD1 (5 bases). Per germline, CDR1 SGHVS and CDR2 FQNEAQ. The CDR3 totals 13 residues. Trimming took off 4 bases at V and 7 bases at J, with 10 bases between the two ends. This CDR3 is CASSSQGAEKLFF. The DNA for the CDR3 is TGTGCCAGCAGCTCACAAGGGGCTGAAAAACTGTTTTTT.

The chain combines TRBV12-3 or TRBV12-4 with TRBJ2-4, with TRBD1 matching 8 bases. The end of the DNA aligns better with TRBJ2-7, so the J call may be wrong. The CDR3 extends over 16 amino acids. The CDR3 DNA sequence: TGTGCCAGCAGTCCAGGGGACAGGTCCACCTACTACGAGCAGTACTTC. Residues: CASSPGDRSTYYEQYF.

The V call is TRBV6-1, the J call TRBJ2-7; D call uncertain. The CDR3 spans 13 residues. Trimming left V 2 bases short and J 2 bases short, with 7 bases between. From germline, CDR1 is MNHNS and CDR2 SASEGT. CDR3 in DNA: TGTGCCAGCAGTGAACTTGGAGCCTACGAGCAGTACTTC. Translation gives CASSELGAYEQYF.

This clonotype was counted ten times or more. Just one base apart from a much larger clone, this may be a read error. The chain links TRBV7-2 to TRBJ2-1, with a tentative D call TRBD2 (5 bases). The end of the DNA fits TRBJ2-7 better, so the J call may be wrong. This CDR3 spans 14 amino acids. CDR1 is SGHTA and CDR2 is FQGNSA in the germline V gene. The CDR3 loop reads CASSLASVYNEQYF. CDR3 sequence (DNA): TGTGCCAGCAGCTTAGCTAGCGTATACAATGAGCAGTACTTC.

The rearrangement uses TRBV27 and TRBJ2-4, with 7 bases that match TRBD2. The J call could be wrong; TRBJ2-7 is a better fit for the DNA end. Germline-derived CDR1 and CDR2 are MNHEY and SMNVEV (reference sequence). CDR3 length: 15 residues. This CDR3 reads CASSFAGATFYEQYF. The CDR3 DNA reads TGTGCCAGCAGTTTCGCGGGAGCCACGTTTTACGAGCAGTACTTC.

The CDR3, as DNA: TGCAGTGCTAGAGTGCAGAACACTGAAGCTTTCTTT. As protein: CSARVQNTEAFF. The chain employs TRBV20-1 and TRBJ1-1; D gene uncertain. V was shortened by 1 base and J by 1 base, with 4 bases between the two germline ends. Germline values: CDR1 DFQATT, CDR2 SNEGSKA (reference sequence). This CDR3 is 12 amino acids long.